Listed here is a single T cell receptor beta chain. This sample was included in a study of blood T cell repertoires in COVID-19. Background on the study: Sites in the United States, Italy and Spain provided acute and convalescent COVID-19 samples. T cells, B-cell-depleted T cells, or PBMCs provided the cDNA or gDNA that served as material.

As handled by the study authors: Reference gene primer amplification in the assay estimated nucleated cell counts. Sequencing used immunoSEQ multiplex PCR; TCRdb keeps in-frame clones, though not all of them. V and J calls and clone size are those listed in that table; D and trimming were worked out from the DNA. The table has some 210,000 clones, approximately 89% seen once. Germline lookup yields CDR1 SGHNT and CDR2 YYREEE (reference sequence). The CDR3 loop spans 16 amino acids. The trim removed 0 bases at V and 0 bases at J, leaving 5 bases unmatched. The chain combines TRBV5-4 with TRBJ1-1; TRBD1 aligns across 7 bases. The sequenced sample consisted of peripheral blood. The clonotype was recovered from a woman aged 40 to 50 with acute or convalescent COVID-19. The CDR3 coding sequence is TGTGCCAGCAGCTTGGGTGGACAGGCGATGAACACTGAAGCTTTCTTT. It is translated as CASSLGGQAMNTEAFF. Using reference TRBV5-4 and TRBJ1-1 for the parts outside the CDR3, the full variable domain is ETGVTQSPTHLIKTRGQQVTLRCSSQSGHNTVSWYQQALGQGPQFIFQYYREEENGRGNFPPRFSGLQFPNYSSELNVNALELDDSALYLCASSLGGQAMNTEAFFGQGTRLTVV.